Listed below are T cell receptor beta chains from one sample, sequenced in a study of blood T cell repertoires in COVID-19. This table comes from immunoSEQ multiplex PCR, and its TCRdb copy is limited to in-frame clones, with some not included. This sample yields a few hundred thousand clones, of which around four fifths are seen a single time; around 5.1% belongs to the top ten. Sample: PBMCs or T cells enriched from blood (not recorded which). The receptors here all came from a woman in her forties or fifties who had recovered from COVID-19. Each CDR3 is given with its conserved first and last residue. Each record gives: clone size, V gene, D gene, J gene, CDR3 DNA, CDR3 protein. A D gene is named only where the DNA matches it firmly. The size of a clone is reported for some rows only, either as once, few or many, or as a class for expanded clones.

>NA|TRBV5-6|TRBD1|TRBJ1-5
TGTGCCAGCAGCTTGAGATTCGGACAGGGCGATCAGCCCCAGCATTTT
CASSLRFGQGDQPQHF
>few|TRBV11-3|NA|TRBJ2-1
TGTGCCAGCAGCTTAGCAAACGGCCCCCTAGCGAGCAATGAGCAGTTCTTC
CASSLANGPLASNEQFF
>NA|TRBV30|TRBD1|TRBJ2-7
TGTGCCTGGAGTGCCTCGGGACAGGGCGCCTACGAGCAGTACTTC
CAWSASGQGAYEQYF
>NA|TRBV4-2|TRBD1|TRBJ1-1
TGTGCCAGCAGCCAAGACTCGACCGGGACAGGGGGGGTGGCTTTCTTT
CASSQDSTGTGGVAFF
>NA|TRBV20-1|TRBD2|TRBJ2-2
TGCAGTGCTAGTACTAGCGGGGGCACCGGGGAGCTGTTTTTT
CSASTSGGTGELFF
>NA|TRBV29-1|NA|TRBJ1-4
TGCAGCGGCGGTAGAGCTAATGAAAAACTGTTTTTT
CSGGRANEKLFF
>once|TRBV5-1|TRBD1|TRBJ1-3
TGCGCCAGCCGCACAGGGGGAATCGGAACCCTCTCTGGAAACACCATATATTTT
CASRTGGIGTLSGNTIYF
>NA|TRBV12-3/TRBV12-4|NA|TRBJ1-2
TGTGCCAGCAGCTCTTTTTATGGCTACACCTTC
CASSSFYGYTF
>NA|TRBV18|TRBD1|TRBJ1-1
TGTGCCAGCTCACTGAATGGACAGGGTTCGGCTGAAGCTTTCTTT
CASSLNGQGSAEAFF
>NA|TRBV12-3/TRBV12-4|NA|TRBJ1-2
TGTGCCAGCAGCTACCGCCAGGACTATGGCTACACCTTC
CASSYRQDYGYTF
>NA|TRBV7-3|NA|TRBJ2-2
TGTGCCAGCAGCTTACGGGCAGGGGATGAGCTGTTTTTT
CASSLRAGDELFF
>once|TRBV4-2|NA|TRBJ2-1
TGTGCCAGCAGCCAAGAGATGAAAGAGGGGGTTTACAATGAGCAGTTCTTC
CASSQEMKEGVYNEQFF
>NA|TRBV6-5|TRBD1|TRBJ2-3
TGTGCCAGCAGGGATTACAGGGGAACAGATACGCAGTATTTT
CASRDYRGTDTQYF
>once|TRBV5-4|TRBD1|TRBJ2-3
TGTGCCAGCAGCACCGGGACAGCACTAGGCACAGATACGCAGTATTTT
CASSTGTALGTDTQYF
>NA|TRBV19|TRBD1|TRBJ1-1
TGTGCCAGTAGACAGACAGGGTCGAACACTGAAGCTTTCTTT
CASRQTGSNTEAFF
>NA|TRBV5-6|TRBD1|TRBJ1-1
TGTGCCAGCAGCCCTGTGGGAGACCCTAGGGGGCGTTTGAACACTGAAGCTTTCTTT
CASSPVGDPRGRLNTEAFF
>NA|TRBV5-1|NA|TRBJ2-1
TGCGCCAGCTCTGGAGGCGGTCGCTCCTACAATGAGCAGTTCTTC
CASSGGGRSYNEQFF
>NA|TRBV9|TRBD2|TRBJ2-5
TGTGCCAGCAGCGGTAATCCGGGACTAGCGGGAGTAGAGACCCAGTACTTC
CASSGNPGLAGVETQYF
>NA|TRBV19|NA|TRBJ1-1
TGTGCCAGTGAACAGCAGAACACTGAAGCTTTCTTT
CASEQQNTEAFF
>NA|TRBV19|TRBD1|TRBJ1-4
TGTGCCAGTAGTATTGGAGACAGGGCAACTAATGAAAAACTGTTTTTT
CASSIGDRATNEKLFF
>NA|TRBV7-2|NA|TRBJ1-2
TGTGCCAGCAGCTTACGGGGAGACTATGGCTACACCTTC
CASSLRGDYGYTF
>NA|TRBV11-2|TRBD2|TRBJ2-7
TGTGCCAGCACCACTAGCGGGGGATTCTACGAGCAGTACTTC
CASTTSGGFYEQYF
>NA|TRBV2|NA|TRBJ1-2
TGTGCCAGCAGGCTGGGGGGGAACTATGGCTACACCTTC
CASRLGGNYGYTF
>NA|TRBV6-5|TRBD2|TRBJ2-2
TGTGCCACCTCCCTAGCGGGGGGAAGCGGGGAGCTGTTTTTT
CATSLAGGSGELFF
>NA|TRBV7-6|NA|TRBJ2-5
TGTGCCAGCAGCCCTGAGTACCAAGAGACCCAGTACTTC
CASSPEYQETQYF
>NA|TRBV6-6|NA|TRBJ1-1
TGTGCCAGCACGGCGGAAGATGGTGAAGCTTTCTTT
CASTAEDGEAFF
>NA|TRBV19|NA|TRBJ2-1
TGTGCCAGTAGGAGAAATCCTAGCAACAATGAGCAGTTCTTC
CASRRNPSNNEQFF
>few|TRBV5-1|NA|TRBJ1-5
TGCGCCAGCAGCTTGGACAGTACTAGCAATCAGCCCCAGCATTTT
CASSLDSTSNQPQHF
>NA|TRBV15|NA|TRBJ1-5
TGTGCCACCAGCAGAGAGGGGGGTCAGCCCCAGCATTTT
CATSREGGQPQHF
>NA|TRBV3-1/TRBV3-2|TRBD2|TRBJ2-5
TGTGCCAGCAGCCGACTAGCGGGACTCCAAGAGACCCAGTACTTC
CASSRLAGLQETQYF
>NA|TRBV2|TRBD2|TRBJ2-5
TGTGCCAGCAGTGAACTAGCGGGGGATAACCAAGAGACCCAGTACTTC
CASSELAGDNQETQYF